The 9 T cell receptor beta chains listed next were all sequenced from one sample in a study of blood T cell repertoires in COVID-19. The method was immunoSEQ multiplex PCR; TCRdb's version includes in-frame clones alone and lacks a portion of them. Of about 59,000 clones in the sample, almost 80% were seen once. Source material: peripheral blood. These receptors were collected from a man aged 80 or over with acute or convalescent COVID-19.

The rearrangement uses TRBV7-9 and TRBJ1-2, with no clear D. V lost 1 base to trimming and J lost 6 bases, with 18 bases between them. The CDR3 has 16 residues. From germline, CDR1 is SEHNR and CDR2 FQNEAQ (reference sequence). CDR3 bases: TGTGCCAGCAGCTTAGAGGTGGAGGAGGACTTAGATGGCTACACCTTC. This codes for CASSLEVEEDLDGYTF.

The count of this clone is one. V usage is TRBV5-1 and J usage is TRBJ2-5, with TRBD2 matching 10 bases. Germline assignment: CDR1 SGHRS and CDR2 YFSETQ. The CDR3 loop spans 16 amino acids. V lost 0 bases to trimming and J lost 2 bases; unmatched junction nucleotides: 4. CDR3 in DNA: TGCGCCAGCAGCTTGGCTATAGCGGGGGGTCAAGAGACCCAGTACTTC. As protein: CASSLAIAGGQETQYF.

The V gene is TRBV5-1, the J gene TRBJ2-7; 11 nucleotides match TRBD2. The CDR3 loop spans 15 amino acids. Germline CDR1 reads SGHRS; CDR2 reads YFSETQ. Germline trimming cut 1 base from V and 7 bases from J; bases unmatched to any gene: 7. The CDR3 DNA reads as TGCGCCAGCAGCTTGCCTAGCGGGAGGTCTGGAGAGCAGTACTTC. Amino acids: CASSLPSGRSGEQYF. The full variable domain, its missing parts supplied by reference TRBV5-1 and TRBJ2-7, is KAGVTQTPRYLIKTRGQQVTLSCSPISGHRSVSWYQQTPGQGLQFLFEYFSETQRNKGNFPGRFSGRQFSNSRSEMNVSTLELGDSALYLCASSLPSGRSGEQYFGPGTRLTVT.

V is TRBV4-1 and J is TRBJ2-1, with no clear D. V gave up 3 bases and J gave up 7 bases, with 7 bases separating them. Germline assignment: CDR1 MGHRA and CDR2 YSYEKL. The CDR3 consists of 12 residues. CDR3: CASSHPQNEQFF. The DNA for the CDR3 is TGCGCCAGCAGCCACCCACAGAATGAGCAGTTCTTC.

The rearrangement uses TRBV3-1 (or the pseudogene TRBV3-2) and TRBJ2-7, with 11 nucleotides matching TRBD2. V was clipped by 3 bases and J by 12 bases; unmatched bases: 7. The CDR3 consists of 13 residues. Germline CDR1 reads LGHDT; CDR2 reads YNNKEL (reference sequence). For the CDR3, the DNA is TGTGCCAGCAGCCAGGTTAGCGGGAGGGCCACGTACTTC. Translation gives CASSQVSGRATYF.

This clone was seen a few times. The chain links TRBV5-1 to TRBJ2-5, with D maybe TRBD1 (6 bases). Germline lookup yields CDR1 SGHRS and CDR2 YFSETQ. This CDR3 comprises 15 residues. Trimming took off 4 bases at V and 0 bases at J, with 13 bases between the two ends. The CDR3 DNA is TGCGCCAGCAGCCGTGGACAGCGGTACCAAGAGACCCAGTACTTC. This encodes CASSRGQRYQETQYF.

This chain joins TRBV12-3 or TRBV12-4 and TRBJ2-1, with TRBD1 as a possible D gene (5 bases). CDR3 size: 13 residues. V was trimmed by 3 bases and J by 8 bases, leaving 11 bases between them. CDR3 bases: TGTGCCAGCAGTTTGGGGCCAACGGATGAGCAGTTCTTC. Translation gives CASSLGPTDEQFF.

The V and J genes are TRBV11-3 and TRBJ2-1, with 13 bases lining up with TRBD2. Trimming removed 4 bases from V and 6 bases from J; junction bases left unmatched: 3. Germline V gene lookup returns CDR1 SGHNT and CDR2 YENEEA. The CDR3 is made up of 15 amino acids. This CDR3 is CASSSGLAGINEQFF. The DNA for the CDR3 is TGTGCCAGCAGCTCGGGACTAGCGGGAATCAATGAGCAGTTCTTC.

This clone was recorded a few times. The CDR3 DNA is TGTGCCAGCAGCCTCAGGGGACACACTGAAGCTTTCTTT. Translation: CASSLRGHTEAFF. The chain has TRBV27 and TRBJ1-1; D is perhaps TRBD1 (6 bases). V dropped 6 bases and J dropped 3 bases, with 11 bases sitting between them. CDR1 and CDR2 from the germline V gene are MNHEY and SMNVEV (reference sequence). CDR3 length equals 13 residues.